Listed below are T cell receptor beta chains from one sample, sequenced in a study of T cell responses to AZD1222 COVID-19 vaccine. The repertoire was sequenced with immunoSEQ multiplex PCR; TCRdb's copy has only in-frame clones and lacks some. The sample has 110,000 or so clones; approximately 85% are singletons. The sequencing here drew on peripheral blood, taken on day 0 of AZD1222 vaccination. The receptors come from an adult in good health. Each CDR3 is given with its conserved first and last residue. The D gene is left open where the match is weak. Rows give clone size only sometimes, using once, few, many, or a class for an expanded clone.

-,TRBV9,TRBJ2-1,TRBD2,CASSVGPGLAGEGYNEQFF,TGTGCCAGCAGCGTAGGGCCGGGACTAGCGGGAGAGGGTTACAATGAGCAGTTCTTC
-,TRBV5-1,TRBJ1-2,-,CASSSETPQGGYTF,TGCGCCAGCAGCTCTGAGACTCCCCAGGGTGGCTACACCTTC
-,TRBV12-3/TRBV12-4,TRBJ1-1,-,CASSWGRGAFF,TGTGCCAGCAGTTGGGGCCGGGGGGCTTTCTTT
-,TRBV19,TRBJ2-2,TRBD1,CASSMLTGTGGSGELFF,TGTGCCAGTAGTATGCTAACCGGGACAGGGGGCTCCGGGGAGCTGTTTTTT
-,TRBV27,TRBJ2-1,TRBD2,CASSWGGGGLYNEQFF,TGTGCCAGCAGTTGGGGGGGCGGGGGGTTATACAATGAGCAGTTCTTC
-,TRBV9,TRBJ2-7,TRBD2,CASSPRGVSSYEQYF,TGTGCCAGCAGCCCGCGGGGGGTGAGCTCCTACGAGCAGTACTTC
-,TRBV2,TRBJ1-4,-,CASIGDDGEKLFF,TGTGCCAGCATTGGGGATGATGGTGAAAAACTGTTTTTT
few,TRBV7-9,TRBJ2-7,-,CASSLDLAWDF,TGTGCCAGCAGCTTAGACCTGGCTTGGGACTTC
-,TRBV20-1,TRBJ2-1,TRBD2,CSASTPAGGVYNEQFF,TGCAGTGCTAGTACCCCGGCCGGGGGGGTATACAATGAGCAGTTCTTC
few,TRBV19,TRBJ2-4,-,CASSIAAAKNIQYF,TGTGCCAGTAGTATAGCTGCAGCCAAAAACATTCAGTACTTC
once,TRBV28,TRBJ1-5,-,CASSFPQANRANQPQHF,TGTGCCAGCAGTTTCCCCCAGGCGAACAGGGCTAATCAGCCCCAGCATTTT